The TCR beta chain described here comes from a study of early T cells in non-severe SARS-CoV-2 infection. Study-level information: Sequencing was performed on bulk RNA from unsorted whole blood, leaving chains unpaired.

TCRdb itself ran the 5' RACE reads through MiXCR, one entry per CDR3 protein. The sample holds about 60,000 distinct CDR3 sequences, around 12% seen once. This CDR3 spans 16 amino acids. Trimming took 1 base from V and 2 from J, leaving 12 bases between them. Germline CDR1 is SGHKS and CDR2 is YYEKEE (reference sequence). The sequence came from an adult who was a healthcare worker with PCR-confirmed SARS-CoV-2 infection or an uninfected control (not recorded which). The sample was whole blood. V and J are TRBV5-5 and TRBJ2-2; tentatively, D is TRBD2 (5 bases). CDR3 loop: CASSLLAISNTGELFF. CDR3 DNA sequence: TGTGCCAGCAGCTTGTTAGCGATTTCAAACACCGGGGAGCTGTTTTTT.